The rows below give T cell receptor beta chains drawn from one sample of a study of beta chain features in type 1 diabetes. Assay used: immunoSEQ multiplex PCR; TCRdb lists only in-frame clones, some missing. The table includes hundreds of thousands of clones, about 14% detected once. Source material: naive CD4+ T cells from blood. These receptors all come from a man aged 18 to 30 with type 1 diabetes. Each CDR3 is given with its conserved first and last residue. The size of a clone is reported for some rows only, either as once, few or many, or as a class for expanded clones.

j_call v_call clone_size cdr3_aa
TRBJ2-2 TRBV6-5 - CASSPGLGAGELFF
TRBJ2-1 TRBV4-1 few CASSRWGVGTGSSYNEQFF
TRBJ2-5 TRBV30 few CAWSIMGTSQETQYF
TRBJ2-3 TRBV5-1 - CASSPSGTGADTQYF
TRBJ2-5 TRBV7-9 - CASSSGTAFLKTQYF
TRBJ2-1 TRBV7-6 few CASTLLGLSGSSDEQFF
TRBJ2-3 TRBV4-1 - CASSQGQGPRTDTQYF
TRBJ1-1 TRBV2 - CASSEQMGVAFF
TRBJ1-5 TRBV28 few CATTNRGQPQHF
TRBJ2-3 TRBV25-1 - CASSDQKVSSTDTQYF
TRBJ2-5 TRBV5-1 - CASSLSTSVETQYF
TRBJ2-5 TRBV14 few CASSLQIRETQYF
TRBJ2-1 TRBV18 many CASSPFAANNEQFF